These T cell receptor beta chains were read from a single sample in a study of neoadjuvant nivolumab and ipilimumab in lung cancer. Clones were read by immunoSEQ multiplex PCR, and TCRdb kept only the in-frame ones, dropping some. This sample yields 20,000 to 25,000 clones, of which more than 70% are seen a single time; approximately 22% belongs to the top ten. The sample was peripheral blood, taken before neoadjuvant nivolumab, alone or with ipilimumab. All receptors come from an adult with non-small cell lung cancer. Both conserved end residues are part of each CDR3. A D gene is named only where the DNA matches it firmly. A row's size may be missing; if present it is once, few, many or a size class.

abundance: .; v_gene: TRBV5-1; d_gene: .; j_gene: TRBJ2-7; CDR3nt: TGCGCCAGCAGTTCCGACAGTGTGGAGCAGTACTTC; CDR3aa: CASSSDSVEQYF
abundance: once; v_gene: TRBV5-1; d_gene: .; j_gene: TRBJ2-7; CDR3nt: TGCGCCAGCAGCTTGGAGGGGACGGTCTCCTACGAGCAGTACTTC; CDR3aa: CASSLEGTVSYEQYF
abundance: .; v_gene: TRBV10-1; d_gene: .; j_gene: TRBJ1-2; CDR3nt: TGCGCCAGCAGTGAGGGACAGCACTATGGCTACACCTTC; CDR3aa: CASSEGQHYGYTF
abundance: .; v_gene: TRBV5-1; d_gene: .; j_gene: TRBJ2-3; CDR3nt: TGCGCCACCCAACCCAGGTCTGGAGATACGCAGTATTTT; CDR3aa: CATQPRSGDTQYF
abundance: .; v_gene: TRBV5-5; d_gene: .; j_gene: TRBJ2-5; CDR3nt: TGTGCCAGCAGCTGGGCCCTTGGGAGAGGGGAAGAGACCCAGTACTTC; CDR3aa: CASSWALGRGEETQYF
abundance: .; v_gene: TRBV6-1; d_gene: .; j_gene: TRBJ1-2; CDR3nt: TGTGCCAGCAGGGAAACTACAGGGTACCTTCCCTATGGCTACACCTTC; CDR3aa: CASRETTGYLPYGYTF
abundance: .; v_gene: TRBV28; d_gene: TRBD1; j_gene: TRBJ2-6; CDR3nt: TGTGCCACTACTCTTACCAACCCGGGACAGGGGGGCTCTGGGGCCAACGTCCTGACTTTC; CDR3aa: CATTLTNPGQGGSGANVLTF
abundance: .; v_gene: TRBV30; d_gene: .; j_gene: TRBJ1-1; CDR3nt: TGTGCCTGGAGTAGATCCATGAACACTGAAGCTTTCTTT; CDR3aa: CAWSRSMNTEAFF
abundance: .; v_gene: TRBV29-1; d_gene: .; j_gene: TRBJ1-5; CDR3nt: TGCAGCGCTTTCACAGGGACGGGTCAGCCCCAGCATTTT; CDR3aa: CSAFTGTGQPQHF
abundance: once; v_gene: TRBV18; d_gene: TRBD1; j_gene: TRBJ2-4; CDR3nt: TGTGCCAGCTCACGAATCCCATCGACAGGGGGCGTTCTAGCCAAAAACATTCAGTACTTC; CDR3aa: CASSRIPSTGGVLAKNIQYF
abundance: .; v_gene: TRBV5-5; d_gene: .; j_gene: TRBJ2-7; CDR3nt: TGTGCCAGCAGCCCCGGAGCGGAGATATACGAGCAGTACTTC; CDR3aa: CASSPGAEIYEQYF
abundance: few; v_gene: TRBV4-1; d_gene: TRBD1; j_gene: TRBJ1-2; CDR3nt: TGCGCCAGCAGCCCAGTCGGGACAGCGAGGGGCTACACCTTC; CDR3aa: CASSPVGTARGYTF
abundance: .; v_gene: TRBV5-6; d_gene: TRBD1; j_gene: TRBJ1-2; CDR3nt: TGTGCCAGCAGCTTACAGGGGGTAGCTAACTATGGCTACACCTTC; CDR3aa: CASSLQGVANYGYTF
abundance: .; v_gene: TRBV30; d_gene: .; j_gene: TRBJ2-6; CDR3nt: TGTGCCTGGGACAGTCCTTTCTCTGGGGCCAACGTCCTGACTTTC; CDR3aa: CAWDSPFSGANVLTF
abundance: .; v_gene: TRBV7-9; d_gene: .; j_gene: TRBJ2-3; CDR3nt: TGTGCCAGCAGACTGTCCTGGACCGACCCCTCAGATACGCAGTATTTT; CDR3aa: CASRLSWTDPSDTQYF
abundance: .; v_gene: TRBV27; d_gene: TRBD1; j_gene: TRBJ2-7; CDR3nt: TGTGCCAGCGCGACAGGGTACGAGCAGTACTTC; CDR3aa: CASATGYEQYF
abundance: .; v_gene: TRBV6-1; d_gene: TRBD1; j_gene: TRBJ1-2; CDR3nt: TGTGCCAGCAGTGAAGACAGGGGGCGCGTTGGCTACACCTTC; CDR3aa: CASSEDRGRVGYTF